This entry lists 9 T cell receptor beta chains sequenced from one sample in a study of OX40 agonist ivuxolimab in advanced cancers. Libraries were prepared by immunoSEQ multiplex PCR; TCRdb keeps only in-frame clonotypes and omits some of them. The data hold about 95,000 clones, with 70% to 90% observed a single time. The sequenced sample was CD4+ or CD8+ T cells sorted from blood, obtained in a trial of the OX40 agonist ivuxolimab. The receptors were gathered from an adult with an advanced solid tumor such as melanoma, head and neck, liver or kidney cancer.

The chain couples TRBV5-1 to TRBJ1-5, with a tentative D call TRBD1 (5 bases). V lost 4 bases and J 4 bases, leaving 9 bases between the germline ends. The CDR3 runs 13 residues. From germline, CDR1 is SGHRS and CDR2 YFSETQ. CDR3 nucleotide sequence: TGCGCCAGCAGCCAGGGCCTGAATCAGCCCCAGCATTTT. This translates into CASSQGLNQPQHF.

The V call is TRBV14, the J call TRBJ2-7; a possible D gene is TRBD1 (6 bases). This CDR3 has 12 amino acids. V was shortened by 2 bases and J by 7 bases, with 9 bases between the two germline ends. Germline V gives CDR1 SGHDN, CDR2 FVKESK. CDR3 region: CASSQQGWEQYF. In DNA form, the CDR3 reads TGTGCCAGCAGCCAACAGGGGTGGGAGCAGTACTTC.

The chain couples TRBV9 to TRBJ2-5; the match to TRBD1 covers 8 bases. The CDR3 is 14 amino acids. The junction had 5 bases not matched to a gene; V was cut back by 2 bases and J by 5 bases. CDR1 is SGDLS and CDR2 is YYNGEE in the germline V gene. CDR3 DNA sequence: TGTGCCAGCAGCGTCCAGACAGGGGAGGAGACCCAGTACTTC. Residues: CASSVQTGEETQYF.

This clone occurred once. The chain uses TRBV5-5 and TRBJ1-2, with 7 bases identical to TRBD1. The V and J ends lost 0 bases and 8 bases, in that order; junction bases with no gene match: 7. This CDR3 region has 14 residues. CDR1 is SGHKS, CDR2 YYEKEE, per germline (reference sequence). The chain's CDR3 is CASSLGTGVRGYTF. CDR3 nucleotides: TGTGCCAGCAGCTTGGGGACAGGCGTCAGGGGCTACACCTTC.

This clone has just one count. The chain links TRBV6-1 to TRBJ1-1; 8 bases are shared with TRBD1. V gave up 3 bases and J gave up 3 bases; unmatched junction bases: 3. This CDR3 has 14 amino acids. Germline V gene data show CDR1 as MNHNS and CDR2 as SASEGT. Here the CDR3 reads CASSEGQADTEAFF. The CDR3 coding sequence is TGTGCCAGCAGTGAGGGACAGGCTGACACTGAAGCTTTCTTT.

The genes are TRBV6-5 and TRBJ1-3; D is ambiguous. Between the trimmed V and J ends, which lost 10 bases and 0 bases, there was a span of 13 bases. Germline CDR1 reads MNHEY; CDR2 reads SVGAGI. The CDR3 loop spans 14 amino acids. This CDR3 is CATSDLNSGNTIYF. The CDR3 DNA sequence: TGTGCCACCTCGGACCTCAACTCTGGAAACACCATATATTTT.

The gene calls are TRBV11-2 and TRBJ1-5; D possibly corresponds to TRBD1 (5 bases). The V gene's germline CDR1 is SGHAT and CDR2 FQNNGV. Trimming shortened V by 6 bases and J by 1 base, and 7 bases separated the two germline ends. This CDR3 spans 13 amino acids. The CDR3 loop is CASRGLSNQPQHF. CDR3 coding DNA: TGTGCCAGCAGGGGACTAAGCAATCAGCCCCAGCATTTT.

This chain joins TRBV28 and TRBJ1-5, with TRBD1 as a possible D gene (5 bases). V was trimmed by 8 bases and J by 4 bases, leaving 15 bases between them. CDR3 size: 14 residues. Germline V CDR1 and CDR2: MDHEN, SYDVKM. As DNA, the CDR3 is TGTGCCAGCCGCTTCGGGGGAGGTAATCAGCCCCAGCATTTT. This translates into CASRFGGGNQPQHF.

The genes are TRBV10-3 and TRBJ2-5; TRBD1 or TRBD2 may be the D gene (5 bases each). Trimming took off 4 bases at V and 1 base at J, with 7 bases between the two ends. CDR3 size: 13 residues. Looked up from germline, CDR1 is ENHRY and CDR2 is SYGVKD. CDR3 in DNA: TGTGCCATCAGTGGAGGGGTCCAAGAGACCCAGTACTTC. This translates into CAISGGVQETQYF.